These 18 T cell receptor beta chains originate from one sample sequenced in a study of blood T cell repertoires in COVID-19. Sequencing used immunoSEQ multiplex PCR; TCRdb keeps in-frame clones, though not all of them. Of approximately 150,000 clones listed, over 75% are singletons. Material: PBMCs or T cells enriched from blood (not recorded which). Receptors were obtained from a man aged 40-49 years who had recovered from COVID-19.

There are a few counts of this clone. The J gene is TRBJ2-1, the V gene TRBV11-3; D unclear. V lost 4 bases to trimming and J lost 8 bases, with 9 bases between them. This CDR3 is 12 amino acids long. Germline V gene data show CDR1 as SGHNT and CDR2 as YENEEA. DNA for the CDR3: TGTGCCAGCAGCTCCCGAGATTATGAGCAGTTCTTC. Its translation is CASSSRDYEQFF.

This CDR3 is CASSFIDTQYF. DNA of the CDR3: TGTGCCAGCAGTTTCATAGATACGCAGTATTTT. This rearrangement joins TRBV12-3 or TRBV12-4 to TRBJ2-3; unclear D gene. The CDR3 runs 11 residues. The ends were cut back, 3 bases at V and 5 bases at J, with 3 bases in the middle.

The chain joins TRBV4-1 to TRBJ2-1, with D hard to call. This CDR3 is 14 amino acids long. V was clipped by 2 bases and J by 0 bases, with 5 bases between them. Looked up from germline, CDR1 is MGHRA and CDR2 is YSYEKL. CDR3 in amino acids: CASSQLFSYNEQFF. For the CDR3, the DNA is TGCGCCAGCAGCCAACTATTCTCCTACAATGAGCAGTTCTTC.

Comments on this clone: One end of the junction varies from germline; a read error may be responsible. This chain joins TRBV4-2 and TRBJ2-5; D possibly corresponds to TRBD2 (5 bases). The germline V gene has CDR1 LGHNA and CDR2 YNFKEQ. The CDR3 is 14 amino acids. Here the CDR3 DNA reads TGTGCCAGCAGTCAAGATGGGAGCCGGGAGACCCAGTACTTC. Translation: CASSQDGSRETQYF.

The rearrangement links TRBV15 to TRBJ1-3; 8 nucleotides agree with TRBD1. The V gene end was trimmed by 0 bases and the J gene end by 3 bases; junction bases not matched to a gene: 10. The CDR3 spans 18 residues. CDR1 is LNHNV, CDR2 YYDKDF, per germline (reference sequence). CDR3 amino acids: CATSRDLMTGEGGNTIYF. CDR3 DNA sequence: TGTGCCACCAGCAGAGATCTTATGACAGGGGAAGGTGGAAACACCATATATTTT.

V gene TRBV2 combines with J gene TRBJ1-5; TRBD1 aligns across 10 bases. This CDR3 has 17 amino acids. Per the germline V gene, CDR1 is SNHLY and CDR2 is FYNNEI. V dropped 7 bases and J dropped 0; count of bases not matched to a gene: 9. The CDR3 coding sequence is TGTGCCAGCACATTCGGACAGGGGGGCTTTAGCAATCAGCCCCAGCATTTT. This translates into CASTFGQGGFSNQPQHF.

The chain links TRBV27 to TRBJ1-1, with 8 bases identical to TRBD1. Germline trimming cut 6 bases from V and 5 bases from J; bases unmatched to any gene: 8. The length of the CDR3 is 14 residues. Germline CDR1 MNHEY, CDR2 SMNVEV (reference sequence). The CDR3 is CASSPDRVVTEAFF. The CDR3 nucleotides are TGTGCCAGCAGCCCGGACAGGGTCGTGACTGAAGCTTTCTTT.

This clone was observed at least ten times. The rearrangement joins TRBV24-1 to TRBJ2-5; D might be TRBD1 (6 bases). Germline CDR1 is KGHDR and CDR2 is SFDVKD. The CDR3 consists of 14 residues. V lost 4 bases and J lost 7, with 15 bases in between. The CDR3 sequence is CATSDARRGGTQYF. CDR3 in DNA: TGTGCCACCAGTGACGCGCGACGAGGGGGGACCCAGTACTTC.

The chain is built from TRBV7-7 and TRBJ2-5, with 10 bases fitting TRBD2. Trimming at V came to 5 bases and at J to 2 bases, leaving 11 bases not matched to a gene. The length of the CDR3 is 17 residues. Germline V CDR1 and CDR2: SSHAT, FNYEAQ (reference sequence). The CDR3 is CASSRTSGARHQETQYF. The CDR3 DNA follows: TGTGCCAGCAGCAGAACTAGCGGGGCCAGACATCAAGAGACCCAGTACTTC. Variable domain in full (rest from reference TRBV7-7 and TRBJ2-5): GAGVSQSPRYKVTKRGQDVTLRCDPISSHATLYWYQQALGQGPEFLTYFNYEAQPDKSGLPSDRFSAERPEGSISTLTIQRTEQRDSAMYRCASSRTSGARHQETQYFGPGTRLLVL.

The chain recombines TRBV10-3 with TRBJ2-3, with 10 bases fitting TRBD2. CDR1 and CDR2 from the germline V gene are ENHRY and SYGVKD. V gave up 10 bases and J gave up 3 bases; unmatched junction bases: 10. The length of the CDR3 is 15 residues. This CDR3 is CATQLSGGGTDTQYF. For the CDR3, the DNA is TGTGCCACACAACTAAGCGGGGGGGGAACAGATACGCAGTATTTT.

The chain uses TRBV30 and TRBJ1-1; a possible D gene is TRBD1 (6 bases). The germline V gene has CDR1 GTSNPN and CDR2 SVGIG (reference sequence). The CDR3 is made up of 12 amino acids. Trimming took 3 bases from V and 4 from J, leaving 9 bases between them. CDR3 in amino acids: CAWRIGGTEAFF. DNA for the CDR3: TGTGCCTGGAGAATAGGGGGCACTGAAGCTTTCTTT. Full variable domain (remainder filled in from reference TRBV30 and TRBJ1-1): SQTIHQWPATLVQPVGSPLSLECTVEGTSNPNLYWYRQAAGRGLQLLFYSVGIGQISSEVPQNLSASRPQDRQFILSSKKLLLSDSGFYLCAWRIGGTEAFFGQGTRLTVV.

The V call is TRBV5-1, the J call TRBJ2-5, with 13 nucleotides matching TRBD2. Germline V gene lookup returns CDR1 SGHRS and CDR2 YFSETQ. This CDR3 spans 15 amino acids. The V and J ends lost 4 bases and 4 bases, in that order; junction bases with no gene match: 4. The CDR3 region is CASSPTSGGGETQYF. CDR3 DNA sequence: TGCGCCAGCAGCCCTACTAGCGGGGGGGGAGAGACCCAGTACTTC.

The chain is built from TRBV2 and TRBJ2-1; 7 bases fit TRBD2. The V segment lost 6 bases and the J segment 0 bases; nucleotides outside the gene matches: 5. CDR3 length: 15 residues. Germline CDR1 reads SNHLY; CDR2 reads FYNNEI. CDR3 sequence (DNA): TGTGCCAGCAGAGAGCGGGATTACTCCTACAATGAGCAGTTCTTC. Residues: CASRERDYSYNEQFF.

The CDR3 protein is CASSIGTGHFPGGYTF. The CDR3 region has the DNA TGTGCCAGTAGTATAGGCACAGGGCACTTCCCTGGGGGCTACACCTTC. The rearrangement uses TRBV19 and TRBJ1-2, with D perhaps TRBD1 (6 bases). CDR1 and CDR2 from the germline V gene are LNHDA and SQIVND (reference sequence). V was shortened by 1 base and J by 8 bases, with 20 bases between the two germline ends. The CDR3 is made up of 16 amino acids.

The V call is TRBV19, the J call TRBJ1-6; D possibly corresponds to TRBD1 (5 bases). The V gene's germline CDR1 is LNHDA and CDR2 SQIVND (reference sequence). With 7 bases removed from V and 9 bases from J, the gap between germline ends came to 16 bases. CDR3 length: 14 residues. The CDR3 loop is CASNSQRGSSPLHF. CDR3 sequence (DNA): TGTGCCAGTAATAGTCAGCGGGGGAGTTCACCCCTCCACTTT.

This sequence joins TRBV2 and TRBJ1-1, with D tentatively TRBD1 (6 bases). V lost 5 bases and J 4 bases, leaving 14 bases between the germline ends. Germline assignment: CDR1 SNHLY and CDR2 FYNNEI. CDR3 length: 14 amino acids. CDR3 nucleotide sequence: TGTGCCAGCAGTCCCACAGGGTCCGGCACTGAAGCTTTCTTT. Translated, it gives CASSPTGSGTEAFF. Complete variable domain (other parts from reference TRBV2 and TRBJ1-1): EPEVTQTPSHQVTQMGQEVILRCVPISNHLYFYWYRQILGQKVEFLVSFYNNEISEKSEIFDDQFSVERPDGSNFTLKIRSTKLEDSAMYFCASSPTGSGTEAFFGQGTRLTVV.

This clone was counted only a few times. The genes are TRBV6-5 and TRBJ1-1; TRBD1 matches at 9 bases. Unmatched junction bases numbered 8, after V lost 5 bases and J lost 7 bases. The CDR3 is 14 amino acids. Germline V lookup: CDR1 MNHEY, CDR2 SVGAGI. The CDR3 loop is CASSRTGESDEAFF. In DNA, the CDR3 is TGTGCCAGCAGTAGGACAGGGGAAAGTGATGAAGCTTTCTTT.

This chain joins TRBV6-5 and TRBJ1-1; D ambiguous. The germline V and J ends were trimmed by 5 bases and 2 bases, with 6 bases remaining between them. CDR1 MNHEY and CDR2 SVGAGI come from the germline V gene. The CDR3 length is 12 residues. CDR3 in amino acids: CASSKLNTEAFF. The CDR3 DNA sequence: TGTGCCAGCAGTAAATTAAACACTGAAGCTTTCTTT.